This T cell receptor (beta chain) was recovered during a study of cytomegalovirus exposure and HLA in healthy donors. Germline assignment: CDR1 MNHEY and CDR2 SMNVEV (reference sequence). Trimming stripped 5 bases from V and 0 bases from J, with 11 bases between. The CDR3 sequence is 15 residues long. PCR primers comprised 60 Vbeta and 13 Jbeta primers. Using immunoSEQ multiplex PCR, the repertoire was profiled, and TCRdb retains in-frame clones only, with some absent. The repertoire holds 100,000 to 150,000 clones, approximately 75% seen once, with over 2.5% in the top ten. Study-level points and caveats: An analysis done earlier found most TCR beta V segments productive about 87% or about 30% of the time. Later, an analysis showed that TCR beta chains associated with HLA were more clonally expanded than others that were equally common.

About this clone: What it recognizes is unknown.

What was sequenced was PBMCs. V and J are TRBV27 and TRBJ1-3; tentative D call: TRBD1 (6 bases). The sequence came from a woman between 45 and 60 years old in good health and CMV-seronegative. The DNA for the CDR3 is TGTGCCAGCAGTGCCGACAGGAACTCTGGAAACACCATATATTTT. Amino acids: CASSADRNSGNTIYF.